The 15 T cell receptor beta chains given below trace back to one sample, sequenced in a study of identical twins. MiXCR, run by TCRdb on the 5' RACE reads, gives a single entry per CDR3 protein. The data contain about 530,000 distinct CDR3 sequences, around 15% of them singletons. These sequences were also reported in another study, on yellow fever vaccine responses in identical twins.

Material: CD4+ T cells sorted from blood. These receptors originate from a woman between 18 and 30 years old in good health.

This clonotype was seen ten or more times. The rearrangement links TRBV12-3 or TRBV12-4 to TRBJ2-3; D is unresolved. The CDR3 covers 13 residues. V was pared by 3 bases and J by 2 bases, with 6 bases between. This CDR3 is CASSFHTTDTQYF. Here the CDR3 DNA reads TGTGCCAGCAGTTTCCATACCACAGATACGCAGTATTTT.

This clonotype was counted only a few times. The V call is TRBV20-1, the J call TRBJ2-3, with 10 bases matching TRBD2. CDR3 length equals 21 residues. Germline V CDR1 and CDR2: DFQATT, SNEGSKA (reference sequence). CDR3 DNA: TGCAGCCCTCAGGGGGGGGGCCCGCTAGCGGGAGAAGCTTCTAGCACAGATACGCAGTATTTT. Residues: CSPQGGGPLAGEASSTDTQYF.

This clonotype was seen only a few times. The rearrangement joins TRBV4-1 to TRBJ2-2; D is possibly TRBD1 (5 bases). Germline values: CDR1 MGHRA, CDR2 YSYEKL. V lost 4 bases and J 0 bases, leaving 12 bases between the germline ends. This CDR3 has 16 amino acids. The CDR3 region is CASSLFDSANTGELFF. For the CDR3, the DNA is TGCGCCAGCAGCCTCTTCGACAGCGCGAACACCGGGGAGCTGTTTTTT.

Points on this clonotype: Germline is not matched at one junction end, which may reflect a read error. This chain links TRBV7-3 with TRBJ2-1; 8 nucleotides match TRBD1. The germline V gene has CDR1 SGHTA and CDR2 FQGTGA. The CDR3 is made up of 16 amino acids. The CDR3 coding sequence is TGTGCCCGCAGCCATCCCCCAGACAGGGGCTACAATGAGCAGTTCTTT. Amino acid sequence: CARSHPPDRGYNEQFF.

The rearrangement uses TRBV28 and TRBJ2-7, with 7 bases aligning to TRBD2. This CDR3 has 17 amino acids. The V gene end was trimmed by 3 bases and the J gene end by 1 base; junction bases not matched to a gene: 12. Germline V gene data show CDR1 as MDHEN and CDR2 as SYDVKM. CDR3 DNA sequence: TGTGCCAGCAGTTTCTCTCCCCGGGGGGACTATTCCTACGAGCAGTACTTC. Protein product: CASSFSPRGDYSYEQYF. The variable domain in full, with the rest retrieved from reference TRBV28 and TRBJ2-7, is DVKVTQSSRYLVKRTGEKVFLECVQDMDHENMFWYRQDPGLGLRLIYFSYDVKMKEKGDIPEGYSVSREKKERFSLILESASTNQTSMYLCASSFSPRGDYSYEQYFGPGTRLTVT.

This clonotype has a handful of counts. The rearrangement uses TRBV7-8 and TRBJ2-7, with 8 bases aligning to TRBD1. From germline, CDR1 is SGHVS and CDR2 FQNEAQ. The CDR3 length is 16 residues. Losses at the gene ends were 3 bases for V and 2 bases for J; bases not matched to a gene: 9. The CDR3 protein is CASSFRQGKFTYEQYF. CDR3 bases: TGTGCCAGCAGCTTTCGACAGGGGAAATTTACCTACGAGCAGTACTTC.

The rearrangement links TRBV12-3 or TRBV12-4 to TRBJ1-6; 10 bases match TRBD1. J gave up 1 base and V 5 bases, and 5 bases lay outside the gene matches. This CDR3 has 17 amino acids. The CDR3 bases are TGTGCCAGCAGTACGGGACAGGGGATTTCCTATAATTCACCCCTCCACTTT. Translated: CASSTGQGISYNSPLHF.

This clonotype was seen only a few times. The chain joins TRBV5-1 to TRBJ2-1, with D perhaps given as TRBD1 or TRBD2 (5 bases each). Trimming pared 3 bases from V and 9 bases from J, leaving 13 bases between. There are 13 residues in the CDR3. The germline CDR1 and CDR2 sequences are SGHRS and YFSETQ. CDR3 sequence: CASSSAGDAEQFF. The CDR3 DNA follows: TGCGCCAGCAGCTCTGCCGGGGACGCTGAGCAGTTCTTC.

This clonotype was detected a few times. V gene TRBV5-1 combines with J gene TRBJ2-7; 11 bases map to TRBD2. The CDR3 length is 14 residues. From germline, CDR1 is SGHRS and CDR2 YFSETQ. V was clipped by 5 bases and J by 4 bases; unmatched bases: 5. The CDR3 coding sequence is TGCGCCAGCAGGACTAGCGGGAACATTTACGAGCAGTACTTC. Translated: CASRTSGNIYEQYF.

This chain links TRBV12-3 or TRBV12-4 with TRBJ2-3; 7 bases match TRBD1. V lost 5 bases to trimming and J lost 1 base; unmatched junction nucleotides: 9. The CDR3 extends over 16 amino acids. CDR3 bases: TGTGCCAGCAGTAACGACAGGGTGGGGGGCACAGATACGCAGTATTTT. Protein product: CASSNDRVGGTDTQYF.

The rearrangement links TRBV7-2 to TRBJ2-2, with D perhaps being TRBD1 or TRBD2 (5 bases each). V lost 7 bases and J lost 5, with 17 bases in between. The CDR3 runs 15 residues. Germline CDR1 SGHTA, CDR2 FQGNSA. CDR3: CASIRQGPVTGELFF. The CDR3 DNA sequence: TGTGCCAGCATCAGGCAGGGACCGGTAACCGGGGAGCTGTTTTTT.

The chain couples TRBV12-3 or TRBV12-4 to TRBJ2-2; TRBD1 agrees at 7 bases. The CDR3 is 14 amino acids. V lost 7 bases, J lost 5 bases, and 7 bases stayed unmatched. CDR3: CASTAGTDTGELFF. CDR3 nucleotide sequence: TGTGCCAGCACCGCCGGGACAGATACCGGGGAGCTGTTTTTT.

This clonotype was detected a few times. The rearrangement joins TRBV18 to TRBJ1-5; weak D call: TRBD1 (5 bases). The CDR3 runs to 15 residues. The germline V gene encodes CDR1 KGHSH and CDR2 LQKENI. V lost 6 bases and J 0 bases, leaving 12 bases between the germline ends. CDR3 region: CASSGPGDSNQPQHF. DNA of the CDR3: TGTGCCAGCTCGGGTCCGGGGGATAGCAATCAGCCCCAGCATTTT.

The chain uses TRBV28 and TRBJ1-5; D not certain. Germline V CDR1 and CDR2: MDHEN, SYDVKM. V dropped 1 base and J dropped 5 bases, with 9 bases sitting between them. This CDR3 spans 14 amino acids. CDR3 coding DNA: TGTGCCAGCAGTTTATCGTTTGGGGATCAGCCCCAGCATTTT. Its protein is CASSLSFGDQPQHF.

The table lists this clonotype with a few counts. The CDR3, as DNA: TGTGCCAGCAGTCGAGGGGGGTCCCTCGCCTTAGATACGCAGTATTTT. It specifies CASSRGGSLALDTQYF. The J gene is TRBJ2-3, the V gene TRBV6-1; D possibly matches TRBD1 or TRBD2 (6 bases each). The CDR3 is 16 residues long. In germline, CDR1 is MNHNS, CDR2 SASEGT. The V gene lost 5 bases and the J gene lost 5 bases, with 20 bases spanning the gap.